Listed below are T cell receptor beta chains from one sample, sequenced in a study of T cell responses to AZD1222 COVID-19 vaccine. Sequenced by immunoSEQ multiplex PCR; TCRdb stores in-frame clones only, minus some. The profile shows 80,000 to 100,000 clones, approximately 92% of them singletons. Sequenced material: peripheral blood, taken on day 0 of AZD1222 vaccination. The receptors derive from an adult in good health. The CDR3 runs from the conserved cysteine through the conserved F or W. The D gene is left open where the match is weak. Clone size, where shown, is once, few, many, or a class for clones that have expanded.

>TRBJ1-1|NA|TRBV27|NA
CASSLSRQMNTEAFF
TGTGCCAGCAGTTTATCAAGACAGATGAACACTGAAGCTTTCTTT
>TRBJ1-4|NA|TRBV7-9|NA
CASSSNEPGEKLFF
TGTGCCAGCAGCTCAAATGAACCGGGGGAAAAACTGTTTTTT
>TRBJ2-7|NA|TRBV30|NA
CAWKGLYEQYF
TGTGCCTGGAAGGGACTCTACGAGCAGTACTTC
>TRBJ1-3|NA|TRBV19|TRBD1
CASTRQGKTGNTIYF
TGTGCCAGTACCCGACAGGGTAAGACTGGAAACACCATATATTTT
>TRBJ1-5|NA|TRBV7-8|NA
CASSFRDLGQPQHF
TGTGCCAGCAGCTTTCGGGACCTGGGTCAGCCCCAGCATTTT
>TRBJ2-7|NA|TRBV9|NA
CASSDPRHREKQYF
TGTGCCAGCAGCGATCCGCGACACAGGGAAAAGCAGTACTTC
>TRBJ1-5|few|TRBV4-1|TRBD1
CASSPAYRGDRSQHF
TGCGCCAGCAGCCCGGCATACAGGGGCGATCGGTCCCAGCATTTT
>TRBJ1-1|NA|TRBV7-2|TRBD1
CASSLWTGGTEAFF
TGTGCCAGCAGCCTCTGGACAGGCGGCACTGAAGCTTTCTTT
>TRBJ1-5|once|TRBV30|TRBD1
CAWSGGQGDQPQHF
TGTGCCTGGAGTGGGGGACAGGGAGATCAGCCCCAGCATTTT
>TRBJ2-2|NA|TRBV29-1|TRBD1
CSAQGVGELFF
TGCAGCGCCCAGGGGGTCGGGGAGCTGTTTTTT
>TRBJ2-7|NA|TRBV6-2/TRBV6-3|NA
CASSYSQGTYEQYF
TGTGCCAGCAGTTACTCACAGGGAACCTACGAGCAGTACTTC
>TRBJ1-4|once|TRBV2|TRBD1
CASSPGTGPFVF
TGTGCCAGCAGCCCCGGGACAGGGCCTTTTGTTTTT
>TRBJ1-1|NA|TRBV4-2|NA
CASSQALTPEAFF
TGTGCCAGCAGCCAAGCATTAACCCCCGAAGCTTTCTTT
>TRBJ1-1|NA|TRBV23-1|TRBD1
CASSDRGYTEAFF
TGCGCCAGCAGTGACAGGGGATACACTGAAGCTTTCTTT
>TRBJ2-3|NA|TRBV5-5|TRBD1
CASSVNHRGSDTQYF
TGTGCCAGCAGCGTAAACCACAGGGGTTCAGATACGCAGTATTTT
>TRBJ1-2|NA|TRBV7-2|NA
CASSLYPSDFGNGYTF
TGTGCCAGCAGCTTATACCCCTCGGATTTCGGGAATGGCTACACCTTC
>TRBJ1-1|NA|TRBV7-2|NA
CASSLRMNTEAFF
TGTGCCAGCAGCCTTCGGATGAACACTGAAGCTTTCTTT